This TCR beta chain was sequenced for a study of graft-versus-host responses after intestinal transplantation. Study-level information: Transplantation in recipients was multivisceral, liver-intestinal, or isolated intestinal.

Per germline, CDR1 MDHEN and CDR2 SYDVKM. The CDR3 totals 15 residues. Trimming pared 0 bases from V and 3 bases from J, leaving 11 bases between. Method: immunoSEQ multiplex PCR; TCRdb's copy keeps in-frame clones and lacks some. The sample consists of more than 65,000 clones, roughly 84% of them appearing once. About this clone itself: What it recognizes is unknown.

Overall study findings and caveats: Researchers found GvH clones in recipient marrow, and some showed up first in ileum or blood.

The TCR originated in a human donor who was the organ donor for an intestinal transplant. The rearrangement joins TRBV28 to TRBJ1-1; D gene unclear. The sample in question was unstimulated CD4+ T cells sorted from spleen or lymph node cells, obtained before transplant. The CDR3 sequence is CASSLWSVGYTEAFF. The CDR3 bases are TGTGCCAGCAGTTTATGGTCTGTTGGCTACACTGAAGCTTTCTTT.